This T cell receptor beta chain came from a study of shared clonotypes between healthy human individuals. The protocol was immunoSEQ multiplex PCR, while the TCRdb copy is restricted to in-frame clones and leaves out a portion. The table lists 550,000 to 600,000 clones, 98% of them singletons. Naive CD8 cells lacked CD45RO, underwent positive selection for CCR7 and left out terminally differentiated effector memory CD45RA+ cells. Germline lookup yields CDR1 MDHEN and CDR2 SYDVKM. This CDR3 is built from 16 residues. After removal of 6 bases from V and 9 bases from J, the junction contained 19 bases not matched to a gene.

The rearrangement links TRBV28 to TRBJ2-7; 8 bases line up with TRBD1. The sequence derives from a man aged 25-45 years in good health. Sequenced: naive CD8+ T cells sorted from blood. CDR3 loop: CASRGDRGRRLGVQYF. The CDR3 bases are TGTGCCAGCAGGGGCGACAGGGGACGTCGGTTGGGGGTGCAGTACTTC.